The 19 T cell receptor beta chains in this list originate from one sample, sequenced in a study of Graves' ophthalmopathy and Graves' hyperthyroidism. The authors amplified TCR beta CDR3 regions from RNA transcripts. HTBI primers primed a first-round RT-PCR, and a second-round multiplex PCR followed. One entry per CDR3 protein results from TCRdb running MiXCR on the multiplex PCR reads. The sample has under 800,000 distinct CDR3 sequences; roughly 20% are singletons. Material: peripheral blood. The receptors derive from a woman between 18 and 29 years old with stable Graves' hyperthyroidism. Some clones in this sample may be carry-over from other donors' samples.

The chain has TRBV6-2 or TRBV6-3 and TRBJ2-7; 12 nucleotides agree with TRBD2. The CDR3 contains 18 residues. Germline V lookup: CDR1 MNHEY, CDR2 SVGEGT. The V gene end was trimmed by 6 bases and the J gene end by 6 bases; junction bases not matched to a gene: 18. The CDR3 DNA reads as TGTGCCAGCAGACAACTTCCTCGGACTAGCGGGACGCGTGGCGAGCAGTACTTC. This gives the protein CASRQLPRTSGTRGEQYF.

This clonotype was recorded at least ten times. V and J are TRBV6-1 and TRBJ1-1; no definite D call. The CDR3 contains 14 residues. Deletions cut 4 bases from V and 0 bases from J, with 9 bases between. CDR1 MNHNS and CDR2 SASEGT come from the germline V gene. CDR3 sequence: CASSGTSVNTEAFF. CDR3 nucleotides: TGTGCCAGCAGTGGGACTTCGGTGAACACTGAAGCTTTCTTT.

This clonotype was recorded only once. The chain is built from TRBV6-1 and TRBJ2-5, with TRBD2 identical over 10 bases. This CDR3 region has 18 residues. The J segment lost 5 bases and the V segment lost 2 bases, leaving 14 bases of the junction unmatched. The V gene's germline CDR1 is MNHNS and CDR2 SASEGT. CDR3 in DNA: TGTGCCAGCAGTGAATATCTGGCTAGCGGGGGCCTCCGCGAGACCCAGTACTTC. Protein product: CASSEYLASGGLRETQYF.

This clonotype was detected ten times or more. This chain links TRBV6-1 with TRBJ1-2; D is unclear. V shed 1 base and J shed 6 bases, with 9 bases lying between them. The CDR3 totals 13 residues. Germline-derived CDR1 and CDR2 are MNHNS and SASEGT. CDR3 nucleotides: TGTGCCAGCAGTGAAGGGGTTGCGCATGGCTACACCTTC. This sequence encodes CASSEGVAHGYTF.

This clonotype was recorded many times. CDR3 in DNA: TGTGCCAGCAGGACCCAGGACAGGGTCCGGGTCAATTCACCCCTCCACTTT. Translated, it gives CASRTQDRVRVNSPLHF. This chain connects TRBV28 to TRBJ1-6; 8 bases map to TRBD1. V was pared by 6 bases and J by 7 bases, with 14 bases of the junction left unmatched. The CDR3 loop spans 17 amino acids. Germline loops: CDR1 MDHEN, CDR2 SYDVKM.

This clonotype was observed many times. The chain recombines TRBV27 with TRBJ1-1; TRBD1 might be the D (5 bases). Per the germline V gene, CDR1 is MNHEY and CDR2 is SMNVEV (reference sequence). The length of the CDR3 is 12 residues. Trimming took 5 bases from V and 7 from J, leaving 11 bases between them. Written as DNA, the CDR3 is TGTGCCAGCAGTCCAGACAGAGTTGAAGCTTTCTTT. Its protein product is CASSPDRVEAFF.

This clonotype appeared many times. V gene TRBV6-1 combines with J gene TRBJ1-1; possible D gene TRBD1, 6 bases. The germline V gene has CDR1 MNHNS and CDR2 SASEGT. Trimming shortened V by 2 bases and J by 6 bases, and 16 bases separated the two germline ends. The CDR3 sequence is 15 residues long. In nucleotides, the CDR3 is TGTGCCAGCAGTGAACCATTCACAGGGTTTTCTGAAGCTTTCTTT. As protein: CASSEPFTGFSEAFF.

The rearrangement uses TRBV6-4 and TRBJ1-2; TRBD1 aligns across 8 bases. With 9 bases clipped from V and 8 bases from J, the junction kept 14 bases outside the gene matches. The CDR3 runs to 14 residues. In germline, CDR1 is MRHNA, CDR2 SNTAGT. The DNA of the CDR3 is TGTGCCAGTCGGGGGACAGGTCAAGAGAGGGGCTACACCTTC. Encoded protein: CASRGTGQERGYTF.

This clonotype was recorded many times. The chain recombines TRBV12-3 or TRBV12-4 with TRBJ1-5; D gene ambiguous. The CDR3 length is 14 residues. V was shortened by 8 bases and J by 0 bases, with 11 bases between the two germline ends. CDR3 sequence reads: CASAAWNSNQPQHF. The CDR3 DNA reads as TGTGCCAGCGCAGCGTGGAATAGCAATCAGCCCCAGCATTTT.

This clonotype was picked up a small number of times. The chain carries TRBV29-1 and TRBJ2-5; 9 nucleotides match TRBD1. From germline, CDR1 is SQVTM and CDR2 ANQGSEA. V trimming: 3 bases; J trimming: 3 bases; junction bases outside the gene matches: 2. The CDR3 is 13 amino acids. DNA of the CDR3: TGCAGCGTTGAGGGGACAGGGAAAGAGACCCAGTACTTC. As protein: CSVEGTGKETQYF. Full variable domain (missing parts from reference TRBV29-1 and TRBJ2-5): SAVISQKPSRDICQRGTSLTIQCQVDSQVTMMFWYRQQPGQSLTLIATANQGSEATYESGFVIDKFPISRPNLTFSTLTVSNMSPEDSSIYLCSVEGTGKETQYFGPGTRLLVL.

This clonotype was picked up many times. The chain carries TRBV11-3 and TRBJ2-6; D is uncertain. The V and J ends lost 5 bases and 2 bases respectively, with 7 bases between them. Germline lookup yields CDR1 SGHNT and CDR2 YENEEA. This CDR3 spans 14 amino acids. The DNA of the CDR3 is TGTGCCAGCAGCGAAGGGACTGGGGCCAACGTCCTGACTTTC. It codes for CASSEGTGANVLTF.

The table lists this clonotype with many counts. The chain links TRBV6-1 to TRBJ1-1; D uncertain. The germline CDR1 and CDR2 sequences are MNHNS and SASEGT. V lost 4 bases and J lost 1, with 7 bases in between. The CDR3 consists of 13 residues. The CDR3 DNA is TGTGCCAGCAGTGCCACGGAGAACACTGAAGCTTTCTTT. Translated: CASSATENTEAFF.

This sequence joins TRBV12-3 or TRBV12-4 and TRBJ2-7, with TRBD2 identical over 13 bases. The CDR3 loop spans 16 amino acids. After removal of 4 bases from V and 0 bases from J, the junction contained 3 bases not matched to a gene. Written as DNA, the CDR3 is TGTGCCAGCAGTTCCCGACTAGCGGGAGGCTCCTACGAGCAGTACTTC. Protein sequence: CASSSRLAGGSYEQYF.

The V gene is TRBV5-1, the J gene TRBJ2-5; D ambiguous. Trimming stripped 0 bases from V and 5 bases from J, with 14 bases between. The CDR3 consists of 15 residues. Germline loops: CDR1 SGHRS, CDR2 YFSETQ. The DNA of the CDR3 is TGCGCCAGCAGCTTGGATAGGAAGCGCTGGGAGACCCAGTACTTC. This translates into CASSLDRKRWETQYF. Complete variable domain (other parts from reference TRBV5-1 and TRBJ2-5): KAGVTQTPRYLIKTRGQQVTLSCSPISGHRSVSWYQQTPGQGLQFLFEYFSETQRNKGNFPGRFSGRQFSNSRSEMNVSTLELGDSALYLCASSLDRKRWETQYFGPGTRLLVL.

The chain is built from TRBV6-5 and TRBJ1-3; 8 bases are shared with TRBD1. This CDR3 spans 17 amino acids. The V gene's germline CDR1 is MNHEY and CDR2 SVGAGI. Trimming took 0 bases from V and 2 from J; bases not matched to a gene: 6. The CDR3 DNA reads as TGTGCCAGCAGTTACTCACATACAGGGGGAGCTGGAAACACCATATATTTT. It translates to CASSYSHTGGAGNTIYF.

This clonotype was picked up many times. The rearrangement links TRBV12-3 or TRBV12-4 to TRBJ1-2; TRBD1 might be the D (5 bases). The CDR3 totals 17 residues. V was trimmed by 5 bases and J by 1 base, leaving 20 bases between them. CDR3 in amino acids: CASSPRLSDTSNYGYTF. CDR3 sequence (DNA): TGTGCCAGCAGTCCGCGCCTTTCGGACACCAGTAACTATGGCTACACCTTC.

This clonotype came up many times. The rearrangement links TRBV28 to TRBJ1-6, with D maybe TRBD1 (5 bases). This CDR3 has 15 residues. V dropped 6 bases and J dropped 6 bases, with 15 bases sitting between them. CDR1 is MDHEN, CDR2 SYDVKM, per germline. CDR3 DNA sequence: TGTGCCAGCAGCAACCCCCAGGGAGGTAATTCACCCCTCCACTTT. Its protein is CASSNPQGGNSPLHF.

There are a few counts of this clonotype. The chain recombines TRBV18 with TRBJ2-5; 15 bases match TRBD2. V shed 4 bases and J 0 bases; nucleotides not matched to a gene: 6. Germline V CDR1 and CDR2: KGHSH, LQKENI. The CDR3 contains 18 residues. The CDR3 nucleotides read TGTGCCAGCTCACTTGGACTAGCGGGGGGGCCGAACCAAGAGACCCAGTACTTC. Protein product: CASSLGLAGGPNQETQYF.

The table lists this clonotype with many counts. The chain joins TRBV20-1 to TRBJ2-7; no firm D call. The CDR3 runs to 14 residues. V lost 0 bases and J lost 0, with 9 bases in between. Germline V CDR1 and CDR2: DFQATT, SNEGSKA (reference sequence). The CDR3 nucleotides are TGCAGTGCTAGAGAAGACCCGAGCTCCTACGAGCAGTACTTC. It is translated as CSAREDPSSYEQYF.